The TCR beta chain described here comes from a study of T cell repertoires in cytomegalovirus infection. Study-level background: Indications of both CMV infection and matching HLA type were provided by public TCR beta signatures.

TCRdb ran MiXCR on the reads and lists one entry per CDR3 protein. The profile shows about half a million distinct CDR3 sequences, 33% of them singletons. With regard to this clonotype: Antigen: not known.

General observations from the study: Summed frequency of shared TCR beta families picked out CMV carriers who also had the relevant HLA. HLA-C-restricted, CMV-specific TCR beta clonotypes were dominant ex vivo.

The CDR3 sequence is 13 residues long. V was cut by 6 bases and J by 8 bases, with 16 bases left in between. The specimen comprised cultured PBMCs, sampled from culture after CMV antigen stimulation. V and J are TRBV12-3 or TRBV12-4 and TRBJ1-2; D is uncertain. This clonotype originated in a human donor in good health (CMV status not recorded). Some clones in this sample may be carry-over from other donors' samples. CDR3 sequence: CASSRPLEGGYTF. CDR3 nucleotide sequence: TGTGCCAGCAGCCGACCCTTGGAGGGAGGCTACACCTTC.